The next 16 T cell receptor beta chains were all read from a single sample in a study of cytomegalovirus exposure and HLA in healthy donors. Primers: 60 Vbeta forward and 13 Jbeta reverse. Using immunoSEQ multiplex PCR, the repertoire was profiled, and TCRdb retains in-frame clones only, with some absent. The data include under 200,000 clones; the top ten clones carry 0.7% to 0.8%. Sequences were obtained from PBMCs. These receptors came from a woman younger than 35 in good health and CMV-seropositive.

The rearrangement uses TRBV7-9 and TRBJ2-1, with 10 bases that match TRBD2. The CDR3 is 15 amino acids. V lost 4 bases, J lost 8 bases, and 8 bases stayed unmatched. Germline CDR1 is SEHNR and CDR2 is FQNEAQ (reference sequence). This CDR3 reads CASSSGLAFVDEQFF. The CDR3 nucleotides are TGTGCCAGCAGCTCGGGACTAGCGTTTGTAGATGAGCAGTTCTTC.

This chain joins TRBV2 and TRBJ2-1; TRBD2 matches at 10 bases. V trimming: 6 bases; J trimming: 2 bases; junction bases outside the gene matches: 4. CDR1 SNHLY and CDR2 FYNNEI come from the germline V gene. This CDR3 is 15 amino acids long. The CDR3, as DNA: TGTGCCAGCAGCCAGGGACTAGCGCCCTACAATGAGCAGTTCTTC. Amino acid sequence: CASSQGLAPYNEQFF.

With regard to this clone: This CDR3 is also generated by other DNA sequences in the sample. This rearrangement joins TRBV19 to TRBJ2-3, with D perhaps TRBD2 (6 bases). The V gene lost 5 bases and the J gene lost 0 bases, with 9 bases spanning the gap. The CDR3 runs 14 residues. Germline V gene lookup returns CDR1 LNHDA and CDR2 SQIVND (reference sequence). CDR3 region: CASSSGTSTDTQYF. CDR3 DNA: TGTGCCAGTAGTTCCGGGACTAGCACAGATACGCAGTATTTT.

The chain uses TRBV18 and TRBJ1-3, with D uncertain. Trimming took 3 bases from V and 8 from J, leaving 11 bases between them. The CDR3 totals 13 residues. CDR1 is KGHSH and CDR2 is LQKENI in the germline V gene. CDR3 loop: CASSPPSQDTIYF. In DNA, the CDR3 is TGTGCCAGCTCACCTCCCTCGCAGGACACCATATATTTT.

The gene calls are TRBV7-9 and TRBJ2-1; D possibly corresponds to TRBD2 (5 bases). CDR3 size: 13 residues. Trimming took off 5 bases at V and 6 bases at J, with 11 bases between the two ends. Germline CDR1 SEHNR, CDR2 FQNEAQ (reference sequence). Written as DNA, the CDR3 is TGTGCCAGCAGCAGACCAACTAGCAATGAGCAGTTCTTC. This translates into CASSRPTSNEQFF.

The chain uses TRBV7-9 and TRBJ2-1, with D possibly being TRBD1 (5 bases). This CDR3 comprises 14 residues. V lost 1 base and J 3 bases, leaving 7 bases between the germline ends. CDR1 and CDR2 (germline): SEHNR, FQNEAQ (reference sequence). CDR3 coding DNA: TGTGCCAGCAGCTTAGGGGGCAGCTACAATGAGCAGTTCTTC. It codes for CASSLGGSYNEQFF.

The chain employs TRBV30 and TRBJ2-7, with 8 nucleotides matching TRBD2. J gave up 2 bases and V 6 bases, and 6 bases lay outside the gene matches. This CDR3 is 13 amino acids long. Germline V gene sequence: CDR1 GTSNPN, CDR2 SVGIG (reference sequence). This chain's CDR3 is CACSLAGTYEQYF. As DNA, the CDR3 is TGTGCCTGTTCTCTAGCGGGCACCTACGAGCAGTACTTC.

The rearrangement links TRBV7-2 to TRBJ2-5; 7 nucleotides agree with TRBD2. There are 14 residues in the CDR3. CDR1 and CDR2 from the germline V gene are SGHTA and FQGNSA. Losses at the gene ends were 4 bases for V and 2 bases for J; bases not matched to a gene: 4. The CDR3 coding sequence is TGTGCCAGCAGCTCGGGGGGACTACAAGAGACCCAGTACTTC. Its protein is CASSSGGLQETQYF.

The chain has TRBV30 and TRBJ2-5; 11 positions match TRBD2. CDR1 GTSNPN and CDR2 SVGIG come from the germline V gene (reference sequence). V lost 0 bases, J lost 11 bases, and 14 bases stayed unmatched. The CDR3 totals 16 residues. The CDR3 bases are TGTGCCTGGAGTGTACTACCACTAGCGGGAGAGGTGGAGCAGTACTTC. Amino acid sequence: CAWSVLPLAGEVEQYF. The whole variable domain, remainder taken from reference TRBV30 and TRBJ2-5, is SQTIHQWPATLVQPVGSPLSLECTVEGTSNPNLYWYRQAAGRGLQLLFYSVGIGQISSEVPQNLSASRPQDRQFILSSKKLLLSDSGFYLCAWSVLPLAGEVEQYFGPGTRLLVL.

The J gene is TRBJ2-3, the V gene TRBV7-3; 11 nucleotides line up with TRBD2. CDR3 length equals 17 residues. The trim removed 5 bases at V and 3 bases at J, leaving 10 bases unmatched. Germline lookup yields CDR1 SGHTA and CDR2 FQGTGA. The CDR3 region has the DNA TGTGCCAGCAGCGACCCTAGCGGGGGGCCGACTACAGATACGCAGTATTTT. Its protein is CASSDPSGGPTTDTQYF.

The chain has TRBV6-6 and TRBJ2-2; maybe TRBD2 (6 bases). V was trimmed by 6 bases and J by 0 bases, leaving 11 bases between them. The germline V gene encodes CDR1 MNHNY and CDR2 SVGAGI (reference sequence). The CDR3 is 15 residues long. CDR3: CASSGGPSNTGELFF. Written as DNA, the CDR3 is TGTGCCAGCAGCGGGGGACCTTCGAACACCGGGGAGCTGTTTTTT.

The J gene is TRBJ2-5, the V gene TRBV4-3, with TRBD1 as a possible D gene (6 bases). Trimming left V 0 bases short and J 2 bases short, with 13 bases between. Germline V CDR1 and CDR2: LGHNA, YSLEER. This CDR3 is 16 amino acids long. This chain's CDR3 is CASSQETGNPQETQYF. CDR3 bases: TGCGCCAGCAGCCAAGAGACAGGTAACCCGCAAGAGACCCAGTACTTC.

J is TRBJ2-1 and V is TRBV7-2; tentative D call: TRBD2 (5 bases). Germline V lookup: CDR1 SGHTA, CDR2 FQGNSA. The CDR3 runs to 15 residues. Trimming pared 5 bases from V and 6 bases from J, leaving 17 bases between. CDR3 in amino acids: CASSPGHLGGNEQFF. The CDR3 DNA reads TGTGCCAGCAGCCCGGGCCACCTCGGAGGCAATGAGCAGTTCTTC.

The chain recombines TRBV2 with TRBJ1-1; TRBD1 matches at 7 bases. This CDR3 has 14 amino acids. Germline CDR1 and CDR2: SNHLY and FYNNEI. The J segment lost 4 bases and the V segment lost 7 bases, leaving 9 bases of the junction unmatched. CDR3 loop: CASIDRAGGTEAFF. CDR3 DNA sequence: TGTGCCAGCATCGACAGGGCTGGAGGCACTGAAGCTTTCTTT.

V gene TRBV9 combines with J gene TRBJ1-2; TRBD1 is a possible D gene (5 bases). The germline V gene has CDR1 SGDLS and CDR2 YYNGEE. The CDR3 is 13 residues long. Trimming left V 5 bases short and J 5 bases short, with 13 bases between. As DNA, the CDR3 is TGTGCCAGCAGTCGAGACAGCACATATGGCTACACCTTC. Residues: CASSRDSTYGYTF.

The CDR3 bases are TGTGCCAGCAGCTCGCTAAGGAGGGCGGGGGGCAATGAGCAGTTCTTC. This sequence encodes CASSSLRRAGGNEQFF. The chain employs TRBV9 and TRBJ2-1; 8 bases are shared with TRBD2. Germline CDR1 reads SGDLS; CDR2 reads YYNGEE. Trimming removed 4 bases from V and 6 bases from J; junction bases left unmatched: 12. CDR3 length: 16 amino acids.